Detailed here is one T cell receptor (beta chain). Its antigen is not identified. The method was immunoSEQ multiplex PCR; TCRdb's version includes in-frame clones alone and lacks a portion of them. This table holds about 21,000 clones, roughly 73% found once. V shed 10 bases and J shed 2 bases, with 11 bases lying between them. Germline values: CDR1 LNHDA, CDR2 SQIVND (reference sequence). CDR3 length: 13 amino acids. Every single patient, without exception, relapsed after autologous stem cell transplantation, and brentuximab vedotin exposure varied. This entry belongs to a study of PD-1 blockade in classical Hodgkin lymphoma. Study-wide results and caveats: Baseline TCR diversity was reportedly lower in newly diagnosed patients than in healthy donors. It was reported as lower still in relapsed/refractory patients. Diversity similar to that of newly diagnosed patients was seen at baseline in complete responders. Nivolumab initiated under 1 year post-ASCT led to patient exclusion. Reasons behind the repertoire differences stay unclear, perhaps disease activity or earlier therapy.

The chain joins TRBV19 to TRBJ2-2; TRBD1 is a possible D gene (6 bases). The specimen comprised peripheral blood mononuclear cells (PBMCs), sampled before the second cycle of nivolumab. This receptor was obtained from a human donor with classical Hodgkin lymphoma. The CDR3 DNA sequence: TGTGCCATCCGGGACACTAACACCGGGGAGCTGTTTTTT. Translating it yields CAIRDTNTGELFF.